Below are 14 T cell receptor beta chains sequenced from a single sample in a study of blood T cell repertoires in COVID-19. The repertoire was sequenced with immunoSEQ multiplex PCR; TCRdb's copy has only in-frame clones and lacks some. The table records roughly 33,000 clones, 70% to 85% of them present only once. Sequencing input: peripheral blood. Source of these receptors: a woman aged 55-70 years with acute or convalescent COVID-19.

This clone was observed once. The rearrangement uses TRBV28 and TRBJ2-3; D is unresolved. Per the germline V gene, CDR1 is MDHEN and CDR2 is SYDVKM. This CDR3 is 11 amino acids long. Here the CDR3 reads CALQSADTQYF. The CDR3 DNA sequence: TGTGCTCTCCAAAGCGCAGATACGCAGTATTTT.

The rearrangement uses TRBV19 and TRBJ1-5; 7 bases agree with TRBD1. Germline CDR1 LNHDA, CDR2 SQIVND (reference sequence). V was clipped by 5 bases and J by 5 bases; unmatched bases: 6. This CDR3 comprises 14 residues. CDR3: CASSVLGTDQPQHF. In DNA, the CDR3 is TGTGCCAGTAGTGTGCTCGGGACAGATCAGCCCCAGCATTTT.

This clone was picked up a small number of times. The gene calls are TRBV5-4 and TRBJ2-7; TRBD1 aligns across 10 bases. The CDR3 is made up of 15 amino acids. With 0 bases clipped from V and 5 bases from J, the junction kept 5 bases outside the gene matches. Germline lookup yields CDR1 SGHNT and CDR2 YYREEE (reference sequence). This chain's CDR3 is CASSLGDRGVHEQYF. DNA of the CDR3: TGTGCCAGCAGCTTGGGGGACAGGGGCGTCCACGAGCAGTACTTC.

This chain uses TRBV10-3 with TRBJ2-5; 7 bases match TRBD1. The CDR3 is made up of 16 amino acids. CDR1 ENHRY and CDR2 SYGVKD come from the germline V gene. J lost 1 base, V lost 6 bases, and 11 bases had no gene match. CDR3 in amino acids: CAIREGGGGGQETQYF. The CDR3 DNA sequence: TGTGCCATCAGGGAAGGGGGCGGAGGAGGCCAAGAGACCCAGTACTTC.

The chain combines TRBV5-1 with TRBJ2-1, with 10 bases lining up with TRBD2. This CDR3 is built from 18 residues. The germline gives CDR1 SGHRS, CDR2 YFSETQ. V trimming: 0 bases; J trimming: 4 bases; junction bases outside the gene matches: 10. For the CDR3, the DNA is TGCGCCAGCAGCTTGGGGCTAGCGGGGGCCTCGTTTTACAATGAGCAGTTCTTC. Amino acid sequence: CASSLGLAGASFYNEQFF. Full variable domain (missing parts from reference TRBV5-1 and TRBJ2-1): KAGVTQTPRYLIKTRGQQVTLSCSPISGHRSVSWYQQTPGQGLQFLFEYFSETQRNKGNFPGRFSGRQFSNSRSEMNVSTLELGDSALYLCASSLGLAGASFYNEQFFGPGTRLTVL.

This clone was detected a few times. The chain uses TRBV27 and TRBJ2-6, with TRBD2 matching over 7 bases. Germline values: CDR1 MNHEY, CDR2 SMNVEV (reference sequence). Losses at the gene ends were 3 bases for V and 2 bases for J; bases not matched to a gene: 10. The CDR3 has 18 residues. CDR3 DNA sequence: TGTGCCAGCAGTTTCTTGGGGAAGGGAGGGGCTGGGGCCAACGTCCTGACTTTC. Its protein product is CASSFLGKGGAGANVLTF. Full variable domain (missing parts from reference TRBV27 and TRBJ2-6): EAQVTQNPRYLITVTGKKLTVTCSQNMNHEYMSWYRQDPGLGLRQIYYSMNVEVTDKGDVPEGYKVSRKEKRNFPLILESPSPNQTSLYFCASSFLGKGGAGANVLTFGAGSRLTVL.

The chain uses TRBV28 and TRBJ2-7; TRBD1 matches at 9 bases. Trimming at V came to 6 bases and at J to 5 bases, leaving 11 bases not matched to a gene. Germline-derived CDR1 and CDR2 are MDHEN and SYDVKM. There are 15 residues in the CDR3. The CDR3 region has the DNA TGTGCCAGCAGGGGGACCGGGACAGGGTCCCACGAGCAGTACTTC. This encodes CASRGTGTGSHEQYF.

The chain links TRBV27 to TRBJ1-6; D is perhaps TRBD1 (5 bases). Germline V gene sequence: CDR1 MNHEY, CDR2 SMNVEV (reference sequence). This CDR3 region has 14 residues. Trimming left V 7 bases short and J 4 bases short, with 11 bases between. The CDR3 DNA follows: TGTGCCAGCACCGTCGACAGTTATAATTCACCCCTCCACTTT. The encoded protein is CASTVDSYNSPLHF.

V and J are TRBV28 and TRBJ2-7; D is unresolved. CDR1 is MDHEN and CDR2 is SYDVKM in the germline V gene. Trimming took off 5 bases at V and 2 bases at J, with 16 bases between the two ends. This CDR3 region has 15 residues. The CDR3 bases are TGTGCCAGCAGTGTACCATTAACAGAAGCCTACGAGCAGTACTTC. Translation gives CASSVPLTEAYEQYF. Combining the CDR3 with reference TRBV28 and TRBJ2-7 gives the whole variable domain DVKVTQSSRYLVKRTGEKVFLECVQDMDHENMFWYRQDPGLGLRLIYFSYDVKMKEKGDIPEGYSVSREKKERFSLILESASTNQTSMYLCASSVPLTEAYEQYFGPGTRLTVT.

This chain connects TRBV5-4 to TRBJ2-2; D is perhaps TRBD2 (7 bases). V shed 4 bases and J shed 5 bases, with 18 bases lying between them. From germline, CDR1 is SGHNT and CDR2 YYREEE (reference sequence). The CDR3 is 16 amino acids. In DNA form, the CDR3 reads TGTGCCAGCAGCCAGACCCGGGGGGCGGAAACCGGGGAGCTGTTTTTT. As protein: CASSQTRGAETGELFF.

Concerning this clone itself: Its ends do not fully match the called genes, so a read error is possible. This chain links TRBV18 with TRBJ2-5; 8 bases align to TRBD2. The CDR3 contains 15 residues. The germline gives CDR1 KGHSH, CDR2 LQKENI. CDR3 residues: CASSPRGGVVETQYF. The CDR3 DNA is TGTGCCAGCTCGCCACGGGGGGGGGTCGTGGAGACCCAGTACTTC.

Only a few counts were recorded for this clone. The chain carries TRBV6-5 and TRBJ1-2; 10 nucleotides agree with TRBD1. CDR1 is MNHEY, CDR2 SVGAGI, per germline. With 6 bases clipped from V and 4 bases from J, the junction kept 8 bases outside the gene matches. The length of the CDR3 is 15 residues. The CDR3 sequence: CASRPPGQGLYGYTF. DNA for the CDR3: TGTGCCAGCAGACCCCCGGGACAGGGGCTCTATGGCTACACCTTC.

By sample fraction, this clone is medium-sized. This chain links TRBV4-1 with TRBJ2-7, with D hard to call. Deletions cut 0 bases from V and 6 bases from J, with 18 bases between. Germline CDR1 MGHRA, CDR2 YSYEKL. CDR3 size: 16 residues. The CDR3 nucleotides are TGCGCCAGCAGCCAAGAACCCGTCCCGGGTTTGGGCGAGCAGTACTTC. This codes for CASSQEPVPGLGEQYF.

The V and J genes are TRBV4-1 and TRBJ2-7; 7 nucleotides agree with TRBD1. Germline-derived CDR1 and CDR2 are MGHRA and YSYEKL. The CDR3 sequence is 15 residues long. The trim removed 2 bases at V and 0 bases at J, leaving 4 bases unmatched. This CDR3 is CASSQMGQSSYEQYF. In DNA form, the CDR3 reads TGCGCCAGCAGCCAAATGGGACAGAGCTCCTACGAGCAGTACTTC.